This T cell receptor (beta chain) derives from a study of cytomegalovirus exposure and HLA in healthy donors. PCR amplification relied on 60 Vbeta primers (plus 13 Jbeta primers). Profiled with immunoSEQ multiplex PCR; TCRdb holds only in-frame clones, not every one. This sample has under 200,000 clones, with 79% found just once. Germline-derived CDR1 and CDR2 are SGHRS and YFSETQ. V shed 6 bases and J 2 bases; nucleotides not matched to a gene: 16. CDR3 size: 18 residues. Sequences were obtained from PBMCs. The chain combines TRBV5-1 with TRBJ2-1, with 8 bases that match TRBD2. The clonotype comes from a woman aged 40 to 49 in good health and CMV-seronegative. CDR3 DNA: TGCGCCAGCACCATCACGGGTGGTGTAGCGGGACCCTACAATGAGCAGTTCTTC. This encodes CASTITGGVAGPYNEQFF.